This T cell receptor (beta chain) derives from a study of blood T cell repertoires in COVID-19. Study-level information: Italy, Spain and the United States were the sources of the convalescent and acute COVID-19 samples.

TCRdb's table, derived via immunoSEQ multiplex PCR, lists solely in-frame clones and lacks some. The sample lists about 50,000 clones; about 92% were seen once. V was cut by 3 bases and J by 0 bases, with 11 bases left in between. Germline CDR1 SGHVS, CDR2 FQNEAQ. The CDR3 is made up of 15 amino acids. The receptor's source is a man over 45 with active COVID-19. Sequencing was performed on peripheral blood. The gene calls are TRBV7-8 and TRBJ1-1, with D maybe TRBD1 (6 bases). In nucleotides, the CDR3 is TGTGCCAGCAGCTTCTCGACAGGCATGAACACTGAAGCTTTCTTT. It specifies CASSFSTGMNTEAFF.